Below, one T cell receptor beta chain is given with its context. The antigen remains undetermined. The CDR3 consists of 17 residues. The germline V gene has CDR1 LGHNA and CDR2 YSLEER. The J segment lost 2 bases and the V segment lost 0 bases, leaving 7 bases of the junction unmatched. From the RT-PCR reads, TCRdb called clonotypes with MiXCR, one entry per CDR3 protein. The table has about 520,000 distinct CDR3 sequences, approximately 24% seen once. This record comes from a study of response to subunit inactivated influenza vaccine. General study findings and limits: Few new T cells, the authors suggested, are recruited by each seasonal influenza vaccination.

The specimen comprised CD4+ T cells sorted from PBMCs, sampled around 5 days after vaccination. The chain carries TRBV4-3 and TRBJ2-1, with 7 bases aligning to TRBD2. The origin of this receptor is a man aged 50-60 years who received an inactivated influenza vaccine. The CDR3 sequence: CASSQEKGGRAYNEQFF. The CDR3 DNA sequence: TGCGCCAGCAGCCAAGAAAAGGGCGGGAGAGCCTACAATGAGCAGTTCTTC.